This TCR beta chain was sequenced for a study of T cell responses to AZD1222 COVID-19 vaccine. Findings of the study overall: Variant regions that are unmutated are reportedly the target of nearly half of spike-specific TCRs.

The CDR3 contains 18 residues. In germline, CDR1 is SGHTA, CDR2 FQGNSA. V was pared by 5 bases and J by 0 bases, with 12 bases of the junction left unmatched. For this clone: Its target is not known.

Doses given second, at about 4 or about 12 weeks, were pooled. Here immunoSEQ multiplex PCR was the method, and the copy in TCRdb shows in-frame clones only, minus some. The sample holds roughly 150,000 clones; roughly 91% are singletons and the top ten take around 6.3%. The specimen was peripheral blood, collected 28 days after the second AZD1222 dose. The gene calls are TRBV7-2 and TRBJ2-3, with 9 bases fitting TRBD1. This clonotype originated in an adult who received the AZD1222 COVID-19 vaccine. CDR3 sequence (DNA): TGTGCCAGCAGCGGAGCCGGGACAGGGACCACTAGCACAGATACGCAGTATTTT. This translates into CASSGAGTGTTSTDTQYF.